The 30 T cell receptor beta chains listed next were all sequenced from one sample in a study of T cells after yellow fever vaccination. One entry per CDR3 protein, called by TCRdb with MiXCR from the 5' RACE reads. The profile covers hundreds of thousands of distinct CDR3 sequences, with over 4% appearing a single time and approximately 23% taken by the ten largest. Sequencing was performed on PBMCs, taken 5 days after the yellow fever booster vaccination. These TCRs come from a man aged 18 to 35 who received the YFV17D yellow fever vaccine.

This clonotype appeared a few times. The chain has TRBV5-1 and TRBJ2-7, with TRBD1 as a possible D gene (6 bases). Germline V CDR1 and CDR2: SGHRS, YFSETQ. The CDR3 covers 12 residues. Trimming shortened V by 5 bases and J by 3 bases, and 9 bases separated the two germline ends. The CDR3 sequence is CASRAGVYEQYF. The CDR3 DNA is TGCGCCAGCAGGGCAGGGGTCTACGAGCAGTACTTC.

This clonotype was found many times. The chain carries TRBV5-1 and TRBJ1-4; D remains unclear. Between the trimmed V and J ends, which lost 3 bases and 8 bases, there was a span of 17 bases. Germline CDR1 and CDR2: SGHRS and YFSETQ. CDR3 size: 15 residues. In nucleotides, the CDR3 is TGCGCCAGCAGCTCGACGGGCTCCGAAGGGGAAAAACTGTTTTTT. Encoded protein: CASSSTGSEGEKLFF.

The chain recombines TRBV27 with TRBJ2-3; 7 positions match TRBD2. This CDR3 comprises 16 residues. Germline CDR1 and CDR2: MNHEY and SMNVEV (reference sequence). Trimming removed 3 bases from V and 2 bases from J; junction bases left unmatched: 8. The CDR3 loop is CASSFSSGRLTDTQYF. In DNA form, the CDR3 reads TGTGCCAGCAGTTTTTCTAGCGGCAGACTCACAGATACGCAGTATTTT.

This clonotype was recorded a few times. This rearrangement joins TRBV2 to TRBJ1-2; TRBD1 aligns across 11 bases. The CDR3 is made up of 13 amino acids. V gave up 6 bases and J gave up 5 bases; unmatched junction bases: 2. Germline loops: CDR1 SNHLY, CDR2 FYNNEI. This CDR3 is CASRGDRGYGYTF. CDR3 DNA: TGTGCCAGCAGAGGGGACAGGGGGTATGGCTACACCTTC. Full variable domain (outside the CDR3, taken from reference TRBV2 and TRBJ1-2): EPEVTQTPSHQVTQMGQEVILRCVPISNHLYFYWYRQILGQKVEFLVSFYNNEISEKSEIFDDQFSVERPDGSNFTLKIRSTKLEDSAMYFCASRGDRGYGYTFGSGTRLTVV.

This clonotype came up a few times. The gene calls are TRBV5-1 and TRBJ1-1; unclear D gene. The CDR3 contains 13 residues. V lost 2 bases to trimming and J lost 5 bases, with 10 bases between them. From germline, CDR1 is SGHRS and CDR2 YFSETQ. In DNA, the CDR3 is TGCGCCAGCAGCTTTACAGTCAGTACTGAAGCTTTCTTT. As protein: CASSFTVSTEAFF.

This clonotype was detected many times. This chain links TRBV3-1 with TRBJ1-3, with D uncertain. The germline gives CDR1 LGHDT, CDR2 YNNKEL (reference sequence). Trimming shortened V by 1 base and J by 3 bases, and 7 bases separated the two germline ends. This CDR3 comprises 14 residues. The DNA of the CDR3 is TGTGCCAGCAGCCAAGGAGGCTTTGGAAACACCATATATTTT. It specifies CASSQGGFGNTIYF.

This chain joins TRBV20-1 and TRBJ2-3; possible D gene TRBD2, 6 bases. The V and J ends lost 0 bases and 2 bases respectively, with 12 bases between them. The CDR3 covers 15 residues. Germline V gene data show CDR1 as DFQATT and CDR2 as SNEGSKA (reference sequence). This CDR3 is CSARDSRTITDTQYF. The CDR3 DNA reads TGCAGTGCTAGAGATTCCCGGACTATCACAGATACGCAGTATTTT.

This clonotype occurred once. The chain is built from TRBV20-1 and TRBJ2-1, with 7 bases fitting TRBD2. Germline values: CDR1 DFQATT, CDR2 SNEGSKA (reference sequence). Germline trimming cut 8 bases from V and 6 bases from J; bases unmatched to any gene: 10. There are 13 residues in the CDR3. CDR3 sequence reads: CSTNLADFNEQFF. CDR3 in DNA: TGCAGTACTAACCTAGCGGATTTCAATGAGCAGTTCTTC.

The sample holds a few counts of this clonotype. The gene calls are TRBV7-8 and TRBJ2-5; the match to TRBD2 covers 13 bases. The germline V gene has CDR1 SGHVS and CDR2 FQNEAQ. This CDR3 has 20 residues. Unmatched junction bases numbered 12, after V lost 2 bases and J lost 0 bases. The CDR3 reads CASSLIRGTSGVSYQETQYF. In nucleotides, the CDR3 is TGTGCCAGCAGCTTAATTAGAGGGACTAGCGGGGTTTCTTACCAAGAGACCCAGTACTTC.

V is TRBV2 and J is TRBJ1-3; D is unclear. V was shortened by 8 bases and J by 3 bases, with 14 bases between the two germline ends. The CDR3 extends over 14 amino acids. Germline-derived CDR1 and CDR2 are SNHLY and FYNNEI. For the CDR3, the DNA is TGTGCCAGCCAGAGGACTGATTTTGGAAACACCATATATTTT. It specifies CASQRTDFGNTIYF. Supplemented by reference TRBV2 and TRBJ1-3, the full variable domain reads EPEVTQTPSHQVTQMGQEVILRCVPISNHLYFYWYRQILGQKVEFLVSFYNNEISEKSEIFDDQFSVERPDGSNFTLKIRSTKLEDSAMYFCASQRTDFGNTIYFGEGSWLTVV.

The chain employs TRBV7-9 and TRBJ2-1, with 9 bases identical to TRBD2. Germline V CDR1 and CDR2: SEHNR, FQNEAQ (reference sequence). V dropped 0 bases and J dropped 5; count of bases not matched to a gene: 8. This CDR3 contains 17 residues. CDR3 loop: CASSLAPGRGGDNEQFF. The CDR3 region has the DNA TGTGCCAGCAGCTTAGCGCCAGGGCGGGGGGGTGACAATGAGCAGTTCTTC.

This clonotype has only a few counts. This chain links TRBV7-3 with TRBJ2-5, with D unclear. The V gene lost 3 bases and the J gene lost 1 base, with 18 bases spanning the gap. The CDR3 runs to 17 residues. The germline CDR1 and CDR2 sequences are SGHTA and FQGTGA. CDR3 coding DNA: TGTGCCAGCAGCTTCAGACTCAACCGTTACCTCCAAGAGACCCAGTACTTC. This gives the protein CASSFRLNRYLQETQYF.

The CDR3 DNA is TGTGCCAGCAGTTTGTTGCCGGAGAACACTGAAGCTTTCTTT. Its protein is CASSLLPENTEAFF. This chain uses TRBV28 with TRBJ1-1; D unresolved. This CDR3 has 14 amino acids. Germline-derived CDR1 and CDR2 are MDHEN and SYDVKM. V was pared by 3 bases and J by 1 base, with 9 bases between.

There are a few counts of this clonotype. The chain has TRBV14 and TRBJ2-5; D may match TRBD1 or TRBD2 (6 bases each). CDR1 SGHDN and CDR2 FVKESK come from the germline V gene. V was trimmed by 4 bases and J by 0 bases, leaving 18 bases between them. The CDR3 is 17 residues long. The CDR3 region is CASSLLGGGAYQETQYF. In nucleotides, the CDR3 is TGTGCCAGCAGCCTGTTGGGGGGCGGAGCGTACCAAGAGACCCAGTACTTC.

This clonotype appeared a few times. This chain connects TRBV20-1 to TRBJ1-5; weak D call: TRBD1 (5 bases). The CDR3 sequence is 14 residues long. Germline V gene sequence: CDR1 DFQATT, CDR2 SNEGSKA (reference sequence). Trimming shortened V by 3 bases and J by 2 bases, and 11 bases separated the two germline ends. CDR3 bases: TGCAGTGCTAGGGGGGACGGCCGCAATCAGCCCCAGCATTTT. It translates to CSARGDGRNQPQHF.

The gene calls are TRBV5-5 and TRBJ1-5, with D tentatively TRBD1 (5 bases). Germline CDR1 and CDR2: SGHKS and YYEKEE (reference sequence). V was clipped by 0 bases and J by 3 bases, with 10 bases between them. The length of the CDR3 is 15 residues. The chain's CDR3 is CASSLGGGLNQPQHF. CDR3 coding DNA: TGTGCCAGCAGCTTGGGTGGGGGTCTCAATCAGCCCCAGCATTTT.

This clonotype was counted at least ten times. This chain links TRBV18 with TRBJ2-5; D unclear. In germline, CDR1 is KGHSH, CDR2 LQKENI. V shed 6 bases and J shed 1 base, with 15 bases lying between them. The CDR3 has 15 residues. The CDR3 sequence is CASSVGVGPQETQYF. CDR3 DNA: TGTGCCAGCTCGGTTGGAGTGGGCCCCCAAGAGACCCAGTACTTC.

The table lists this clonotype with a few counts. The gene calls are TRBV6-6 and TRBJ1-2, with a tentative D call TRBD1 (5 bases). Germline V gives CDR1 MNHNY, CDR2 SVGAGI (reference sequence). The CDR3 totals 14 residues. Trimming removed 5 bases at V and 3 bases at J, with 13 bases between. This chain's CDR3 is CASSPLQGDYGYTF. CDR3 DNA sequence: TGTGCCAGCAGTCCCCTCCAGGGCGACTATGGCTACACCTTC.

This clonotype was detected ten times or more. The chain links TRBV6-6 to TRBJ2-5, with TRBD1 identical over 7 bases. The trim removed 6 bases at V and 2 bases at J, leaving 6 bases unmatched. CDR1 and CDR2 (germline): MNHNY, SVGAGI (reference sequence). The CDR3 length is 14 residues. Here the CDR3 reads CASRLPGQQETQYF. The CDR3 DNA sequence: TGTGCCAGCAGGCTCCCGGGACAGCAAGAGACCCAGTACTTC.

V gene TRBV18 combines with J gene TRBJ1-1; 10 nucleotides match TRBD1. The CDR3 consists of 17 residues. The germline gives CDR1 KGHSH, CDR2 LQKENI. J lost 4 bases, V lost 0 bases, and 8 bases had no gene match. The CDR3 here is CASSPPGQGPRPTEAFF. The CDR3 DNA reads TGTGCCAGCTCACCACCGGGACAGGGGCCGCGGCCCACTGAAGCTTTCTTT.

This clonotype has ten or more counts. The J gene is TRBJ2-7, the V gene TRBV5-1, with unresolved D. This CDR3 is 15 amino acids long. Trimming stripped 2 bases from V and 2 bases from J, with 14 bases between. Germline V CDR1 and CDR2: SGHRS, YFSETQ. Here the CDR3 reads CASSFGYPEAYEQYF. The CDR3 bases are TGCGCCAGCAGCTTTGGGTATCCTGAAGCCTACGAGCAGTACTTC.

This chain connects TRBV19 to TRBJ2-7, with TRBD1 matching 8 bases. Germline V gene lookup returns CDR1 LNHDA and CDR2 SQIVND (reference sequence). CDR3 size: 12 residues. J gave up 4 bases and V 11 bases, and 7 bases lay outside the gene matches. The CDR3 region has the DNA TGTGCCGGCCGACAGGGGCGGTACGAGCAGTACTTC. It codes for CAGRQGRYEQYF.

This clonotype came up a few times. The chain links TRBV19 to TRBJ1-2; no clear D. The CDR3 is 14 residues long. The germline V gene encodes CDR1 LNHDA and CDR2 SQIVND (reference sequence). The ends were cut back, 0 bases at V and 7 bases at J, with 12 bases in the middle. The CDR3 region has the DNA TGTGCCAGTAGTATAGATCGCCGAGGGATTGGCTACACCTTC. Encoded protein: CASSIDRRGIGYTF.

This clonotype occurred many times. This sequence joins TRBV10-2 and TRBJ2-3; D could derive from TRBD1 or TRBD2 (5 bases each). Germline CDR1 and CDR2: WSHSY and SAAADI. The V end was cut by 3 bases, the J end by 1 base, with 11 bases between. The CDR3 contains 15 residues. CDR3 nucleotide sequence: TGCGCCAGCAGTGAAGACGGGGCCGGCACAGATACGCAGTATTTT. This encodes CASSEDGAGTDTQYF.

As concerns this clonotype: The CDR3 does not end in the conserved phenylalanine or tryptophan, so this is likely a read error. The V call is TRBV15, the J call TRBJ1-5; D unclear. V lost 3 bases and J lost 6, with 9 bases in between. This CDR3 region has 13 residues. Germline assignment: CDR1 LNHNV and CDR2 YYDKDF (reference sequence). The CDR3 sequence is CATSSSGSQPQHL. The CDR3 DNA reads as TGTGCCACCAGCAGTTCGGGCAGTCAGCCCCAGCATCTT.

Comment on this clonotype: This could be a read error, since a much larger clone is one nucleotide away. The J gene is TRBJ2-1, the V gene TRBV12-3 or TRBV12-4, with D uncertain. The CDR3 runs 11 residues. V gave up 6 bases and J gave up 2 bases, with 2 bases separating them. This CDR3 reads CASRTYNEQFF. DNA of the CDR3: TGTGCCAGCAGAACCTACAATGAGCAGTTCTTC.

This clonotype has a handful of counts. The chain carries TRBV3-1 and TRBJ2-1; D is possibly TRBD2 (6 bases). CDR3 length equals 15 residues. Trimming stripped 0 bases from V and 5 bases from J, with 11 bases between. In germline, CDR1 is LGHDT, CDR2 YNNKEL (reference sequence). The CDR3 sequence is CASSQEEGINNEQFF. Written as DNA, the CDR3 is TGTGCCAGCAGCCAAGAGGAGGGGATCAACAATGAGCAGTTCTTC.

A few counts support this clonotype. The chain employs TRBV6-6 and TRBJ2-2; 7 positions match TRBD1. Looked up from germline, CDR1 is MNHNY and CDR2 is SVGAGI (reference sequence). The CDR3 spans 15 residues. V lost 4 bases, J lost 6 bases, and 8 bases stayed unmatched. DNA for the CDR3: TGTGCCAGCAGTTTCGAAAACAGGGGATCCGGGGAGCTGTTTTTT. This translates into CASSFENRGSGELFF.

The chain links TRBV20-1 to TRBJ2-1, with TRBD2 as a possible D gene (6 bases). The V end lost 3 bases, the J end lost 3 bases, and 12 bases lay between the germline ends. Germline V lookup: CDR1 DFQATT, CDR2 SNEGSKA (reference sequence). This CDR3 is 14 amino acids long. CDR3 residues: CSASLGGGYNEQFF. The DNA of the CDR3 is TGCAGTGCTAGCCTGGGGGGAGGCTACAATGAGCAGTTCTTC.

This clonotype was counted only a few times. V and J are TRBV12-3 or TRBV12-4 and TRBJ1-1; maybe TRBD1 (5 bases). Trimming stripped 6 bases from V and 4 bases from J, with 15 bases between. The CDR3 has 14 residues. The CDR3 spells CASREDGGGTEAFF. The CDR3 coding sequence is TGTGCCAGCAGGGAAGACGGGGGGGGCACTGAAGCTTTCTTT.